One and the same sample provided the 8 T cell receptor beta chains below, sequenced in a study of CD8+ T cells in alopecia areata. After isolation, RNA underwent reverse transcription to generate cDNA as the sequencing template. Only in-frame clones appear in the TCRdb table, and some are missing; sequencing was by immunoSEQ multiplex PCR. The data show 100,000 to 150,000 clones, 49% seen once. This specimen was CD8+ T cells sorted from blood, taken at week 0. The receptors derive from a human donor with alopecia areata.

A few counts support this clone. V usage is TRBV7-9 and J usage is TRBJ2-4; 7 positions agree with TRBD1. The V gene's germline CDR1 is SEHNR and CDR2 FQNEAQ (reference sequence). J was trimmed by 8 bases and V by 5 bases; bases with no gene match: 9. The CDR3 totals 14 residues. Here the CDR3 DNA reads TGTGCCAGCAGCCCAGCGACAGGGTATGACATTCAGTACTTC. Protein sequence: CASSPATGYDIQYF.

The chain uses TRBV7-9 and TRBJ2-7, with D possibly being TRBD1 (5 bases). The CDR3 totals 13 residues. V gave up 5 bases and J gave up 3 bases, with 11 bases separating them. The germline CDR1 and CDR2 sequences are SEHNR and FQNEAQ (reference sequence). The CDR3 is CASSPATVYEQYF. The CDR3 DNA reads TGTGCCAGCAGCCCGGCGACAGTCTACGAGCAGTACTTC.

The chain links TRBV29-1 to TRBJ1-2; tentative D call: TRBD1 (5 bases). Germline CDR1 is SQVTM and CDR2 is ANQGSEA. The CDR3 has 12 residues. The V end was cut by 6 bases, the J end by 3 bases, with 11 bases between. CDR3 DNA sequence: TGCAGCGTGATCAGGGAGGACTATGGCTACACCTTC. Residues: CSVIREDYGYTF.

CDR3 DNA sequence: TGCAGCGTTGAATGGGGGCGGGGCACCGGGGAGCTGTTTTTT. This translates into CSVEWGRGTGELFF. This sequence joins TRBV29-1 and TRBJ2-2, with D perhaps matching TRBD1 or TRBD2 (6 bases each). Trimming took 2 bases from V and 4 from J, leaving 11 bases between them. CDR1 and CDR2 (germline): SQVTM, ANQGSEA. This CDR3 is built from 14 residues.

This clone is a singleton in its sample. The V and J genes are TRBV6-5 and TRBJ1-1; TRBD1 is a possible D gene (6 bases). The V and J ends lost 5 bases and 7 bases respectively, with 14 bases between them. CDR3 length: 13 amino acids. CDR1 is MNHEY and CDR2 is SVGAGI in the germline V gene. CDR3: CASSRAGEGEAFF. CDR3 nucleotide sequence: TGTGCCAGCAGTCGCGCAGGGGAGGGTGAAGCTTTCTTT.

This clone has only a few counts. The chain has TRBV7-9 and TRBJ2-7, with D possibly TRBD2 on 7 matching bases. The ends were cut back, 5 bases at V and 3 bases at J, with 14 bases in the middle. Germline CDR1 is SEHNR and CDR2 is FQNEAQ (reference sequence). The CDR3 has 14 residues. The CDR3 bases are TGTGCCAGCAGCCAAGGCGGGGGCAACTACGAGCAGTACTTC. It encodes CASSQGGGNYEQYF.

This clone was seen only a few times. In nucleotides, the CDR3 is TGCAGCGTTGAAGACCCCCCAGGGACTTACGAGCAGTACTTC. The encoded protein is CSVEDPPGTYEQYF. This rearrangement joins TRBV29-1 to TRBJ2-7, with a tentative D call TRBD2 (6 bases). V was cut by 0 bases and J by 4 bases, with 13 bases left in between. Germline V gene lookup returns CDR1 SQVTM and CDR2 ANQGSEA. This CDR3 is 14 amino acids long.

This clone was observed a single time. The chain carries TRBV5-1 and TRBJ2-5; TRBD1 aligns across 8 bases. The CDR3 contains 16 residues. Trimming at V came to 4 bases and at J to 5 bases, leaving 13 bases not matched to a gene. Germline loops: CDR1 SGHRS, CDR2 YFSETQ. The DNA of the CDR3 is TGCGCCAGCAGCCCGGAAGGACAGGGCTGGGGGGAGACCCAGTACTTC. As protein: CASSPEGQGWGETQYF.